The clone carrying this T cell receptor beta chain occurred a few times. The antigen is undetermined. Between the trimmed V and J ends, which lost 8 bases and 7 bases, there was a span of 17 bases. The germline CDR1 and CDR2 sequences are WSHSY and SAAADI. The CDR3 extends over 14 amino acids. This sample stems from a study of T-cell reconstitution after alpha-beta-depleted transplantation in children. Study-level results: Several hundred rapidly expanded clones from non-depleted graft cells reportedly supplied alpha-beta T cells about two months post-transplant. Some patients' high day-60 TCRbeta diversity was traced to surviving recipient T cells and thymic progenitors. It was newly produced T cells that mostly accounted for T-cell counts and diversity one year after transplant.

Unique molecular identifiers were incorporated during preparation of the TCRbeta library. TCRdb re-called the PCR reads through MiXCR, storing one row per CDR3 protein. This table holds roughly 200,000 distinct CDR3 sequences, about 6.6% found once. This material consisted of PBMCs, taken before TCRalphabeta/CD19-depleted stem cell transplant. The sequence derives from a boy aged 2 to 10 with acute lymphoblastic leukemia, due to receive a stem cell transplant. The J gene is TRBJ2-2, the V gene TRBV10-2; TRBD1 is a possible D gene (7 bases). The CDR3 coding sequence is TGCGCCAGCGGAGGGGGCAGGGGCGACGGGGAGCTGTTTTTT. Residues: CASGGGRGDGELFF.